This TCR beta chain was recorded in a study of OX40 agonist ivuxolimab in advanced cancers. Regarding this clone: The antigen remains undetermined.

This CDR3 spans 14 amino acids. Deletions cut 0 bases from V and 5 bases from J, with 9 bases between. The germline gives CDR1 SGHNT, CDR2 YYREEE (reference sequence). Study-level results: Partial responders at 0.1-3.0 mg/kg had among the lowest clonal expansion. Some patients without response likewise showed low normalized clonal expansion.

Patients with a history of autoimmune disease or on systemic immunosuppression were excluded. At cycle 4 day 1, cycle 7 day 1, and baseline, blood was sampled. The repertoire was sequenced with immunoSEQ multiplex PCR; TCRdb's copy has only in-frame clones and lacks some. The sample includes 65,000 or so clones, about four fifths seen only once; the top ten take 5%. This rearrangement joins TRBV5-4 to TRBJ2-1, with D hard to call. The material was CD4+ or CD8+ T cells sorted from blood, obtained in a trial of the OX40 agonist ivuxolimab. This receptor was taken from an adult with an advanced solid tumor such as melanoma, head and neck, liver or kidney cancer. The CDR3: CASSLGGNNNEQFF. CDR3 nucleotide sequence: TGTGCCAGCAGCTTGGGTGGAAACAACAATGAGCAGTTCTTC.